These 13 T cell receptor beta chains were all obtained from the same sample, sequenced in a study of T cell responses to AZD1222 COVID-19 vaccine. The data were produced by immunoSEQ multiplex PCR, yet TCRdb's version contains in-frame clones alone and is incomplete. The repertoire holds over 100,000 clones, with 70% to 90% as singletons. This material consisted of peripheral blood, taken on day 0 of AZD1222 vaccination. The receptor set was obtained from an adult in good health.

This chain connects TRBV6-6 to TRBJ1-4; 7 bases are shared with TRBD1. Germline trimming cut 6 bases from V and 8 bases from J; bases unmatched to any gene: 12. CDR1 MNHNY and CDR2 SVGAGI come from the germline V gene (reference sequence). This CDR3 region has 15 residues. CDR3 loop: CASRGTVRIGEKLFF. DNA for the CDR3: TGTGCCAGCAGGGGGACAGTACGGATAGGAGAAAAACTGTTTTTT.

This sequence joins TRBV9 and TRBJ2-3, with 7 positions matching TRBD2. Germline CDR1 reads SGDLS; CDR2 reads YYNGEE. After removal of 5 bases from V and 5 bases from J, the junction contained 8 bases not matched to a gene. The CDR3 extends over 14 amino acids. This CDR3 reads CASSRTSELDTQYF. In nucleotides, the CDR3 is TGTGCCAGCAGTCGAACTAGCGAATTAGATACGCAGTATTTT.

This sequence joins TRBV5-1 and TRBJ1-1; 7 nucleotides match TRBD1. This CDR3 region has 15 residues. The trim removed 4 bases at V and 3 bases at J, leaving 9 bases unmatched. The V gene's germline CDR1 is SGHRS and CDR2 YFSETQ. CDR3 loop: CASSPGKGAYTEAFF. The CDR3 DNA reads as TGCGCCAGCAGCCCGGGGAAGGGGGCTTACACTGAAGCTTTCTTT.

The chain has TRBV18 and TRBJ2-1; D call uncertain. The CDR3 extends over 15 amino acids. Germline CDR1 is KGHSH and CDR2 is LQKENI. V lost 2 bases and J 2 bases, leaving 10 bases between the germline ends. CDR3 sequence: CASSPSFTTYNEQFF. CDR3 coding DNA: TGTGCCAGCTCACCATCCTTTACTACCTACAATGAGCAGTTCTTC.

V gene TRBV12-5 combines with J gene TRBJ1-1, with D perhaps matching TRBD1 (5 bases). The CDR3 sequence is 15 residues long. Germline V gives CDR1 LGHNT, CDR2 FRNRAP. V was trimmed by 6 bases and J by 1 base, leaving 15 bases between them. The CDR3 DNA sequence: TGTGCTAGTGGGCCCAACCGGGACCAGAACACTGAAGCTTTCTTT. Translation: CASGPNRDQNTEAFF.

CDR3 loop: CASRGQGAGTGELFF. The CDR3 DNA is TGTGCCAGCAGAGGACAGGGGGCCGGTACCGGGGAGCTGTTTTTT. The rearrangement links TRBV6-5 to TRBJ2-2; 11 bases agree with TRBD1. The CDR3 covers 15 residues. Germline values: CDR1 MNHEY, CDR2 SVGAGI. V shed 6 bases and J 5 bases; nucleotides not matched to a gene: 5.

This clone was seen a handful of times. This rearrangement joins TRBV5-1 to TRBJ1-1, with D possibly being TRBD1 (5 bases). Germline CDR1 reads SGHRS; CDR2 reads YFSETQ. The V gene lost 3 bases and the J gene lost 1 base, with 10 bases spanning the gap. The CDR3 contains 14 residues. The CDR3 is CASSWKGENTEAFF. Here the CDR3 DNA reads TGCGCCAGCAGCTGGAAAGGGGAGAACACTGAAGCTTTCTTT.

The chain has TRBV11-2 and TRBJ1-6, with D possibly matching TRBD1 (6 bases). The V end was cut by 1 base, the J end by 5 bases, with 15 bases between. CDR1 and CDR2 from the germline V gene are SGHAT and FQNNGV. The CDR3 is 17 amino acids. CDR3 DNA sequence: TGTGCCAGCAGCTTAGTACCACAGGGTACTAATAATTCACCCCTCCACTTT. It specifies CASSLVPQGTNNSPLHF.

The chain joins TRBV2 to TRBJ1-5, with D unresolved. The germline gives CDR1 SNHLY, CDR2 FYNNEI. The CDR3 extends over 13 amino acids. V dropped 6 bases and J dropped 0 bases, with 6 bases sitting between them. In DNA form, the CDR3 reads TGTGCCAGCAGCTCCAATAGCAATCAGCCCCAGCATTTT. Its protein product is CASSSNSNQPQHF.

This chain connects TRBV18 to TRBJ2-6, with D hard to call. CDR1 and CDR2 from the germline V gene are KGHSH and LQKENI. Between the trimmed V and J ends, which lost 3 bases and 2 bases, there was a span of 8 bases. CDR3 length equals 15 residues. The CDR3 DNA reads TGTGCCAGCTCACCCTTGGGTGCTGGGGCCAACGTCCTGACTTTC. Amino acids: CASSPLGAGANVLTF.

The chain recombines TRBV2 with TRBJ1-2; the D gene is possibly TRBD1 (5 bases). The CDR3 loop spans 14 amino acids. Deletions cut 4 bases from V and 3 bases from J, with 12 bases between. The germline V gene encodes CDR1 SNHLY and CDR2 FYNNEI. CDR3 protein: CASSVIREYYGYTF. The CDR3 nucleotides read TGTGCCAGCAGTGTCATCAGGGAATACTATGGCTACACCTTC.

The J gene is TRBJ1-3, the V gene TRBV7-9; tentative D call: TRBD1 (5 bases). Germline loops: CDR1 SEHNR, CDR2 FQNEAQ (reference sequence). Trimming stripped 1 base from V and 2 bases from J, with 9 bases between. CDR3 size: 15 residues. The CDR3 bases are TGTGCCAGCAGCTTAGGTCCAGGGACTGGAAACACCATATATTTT. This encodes CASSLGPGTGNTIYF.

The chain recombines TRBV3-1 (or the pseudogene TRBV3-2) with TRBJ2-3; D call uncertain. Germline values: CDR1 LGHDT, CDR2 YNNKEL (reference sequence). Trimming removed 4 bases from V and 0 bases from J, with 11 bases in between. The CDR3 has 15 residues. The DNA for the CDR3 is TGTGCCAGCAGCCCTTACCTTTTGAGCACAGATACGCAGTATTTT. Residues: CASSPYLLSTDTQYF.